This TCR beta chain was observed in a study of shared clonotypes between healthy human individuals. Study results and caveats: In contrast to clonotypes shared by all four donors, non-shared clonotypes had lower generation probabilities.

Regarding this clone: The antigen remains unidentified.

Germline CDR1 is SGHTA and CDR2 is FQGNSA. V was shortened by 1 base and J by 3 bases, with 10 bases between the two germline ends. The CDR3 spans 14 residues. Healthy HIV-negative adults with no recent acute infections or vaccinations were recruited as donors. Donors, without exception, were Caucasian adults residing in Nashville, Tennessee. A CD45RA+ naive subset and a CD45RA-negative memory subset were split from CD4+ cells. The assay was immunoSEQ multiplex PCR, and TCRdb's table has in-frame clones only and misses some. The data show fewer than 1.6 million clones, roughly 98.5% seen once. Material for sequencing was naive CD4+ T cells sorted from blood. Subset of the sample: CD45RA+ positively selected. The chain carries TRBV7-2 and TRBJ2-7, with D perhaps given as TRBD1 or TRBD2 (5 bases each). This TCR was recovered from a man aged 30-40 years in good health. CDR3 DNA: TGTGCCAGCAGCTTAGAGCGGACATACTACGAGCAGTACTTC. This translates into CASSLERTYYEQYF. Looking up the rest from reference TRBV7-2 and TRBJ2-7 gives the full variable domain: GAGVSQSPSNKVTEKGKDVELRCDPISGHTALYWYRQSLGQGLEFLIYFQGNSAPDKSGLPSDRFSAERTGGSVSTLTIQRTQQEDSAVYLCASSLERTYYEQYFGPGTRLTVT.